Below, 7 T cell receptor beta chains from the same sample are listed, as sequenced in a study of tumor-infiltrating lymphocytes in primary liver carcinoma. Unsorted whole blood yielded blood RNA, and germline DNA was extracted as well. Production of TCR beta cDNA used 400 to 600 ng total RNA together with a constant-region primer. Three rounds of nested multiplex PCR with slightly modified ARM-PCR produced TCR beta libraries. Researchers ran the first two PCR rounds for around 10 cycles each with TRBV1-TRBV30 forward primers and a C-beta reverse primer. TCRdb passed the multiplex PCR reads through MiXCR, listing each CDR3 protein once. The sample consists of hundreds of thousands of distinct CDR3 sequences, 65% of them appearing once. Sequencing was carried out using peripheral blood. The source of these receptors is a man aged 40-55 years with primary liver carcinoma and hepatitis B virus infection.

About this clonotype itself: A read error may explain this, as a much larger clone is one base away. The chain uses TRBV29-1 and TRBJ1-3, with D uncertain. The CDR3 extends over 13 amino acids. Germline CDR1 reads SQVTM; CDR2 reads ANQGSEA. The CDR3 DNA reads as TGCAGCGTTTCATGGGCCTCTGTAAACACCATATATTTT. Residues: CSVSWASVNTIYF.

This clonotype was observed a handful of times. The germline gene is not matched at one end of the junction; a read error may be the cause. Written as DNA, the CDR3 is TGCAGCGTTGAAAAGGGCGGAGCTAACTATGACTACACCTTC. The encoded protein is CSVEKGGANYDYTF. The chain combines TRBV29-1 with TRBJ1-2, with no clear D. Germline V CDR1 and CDR2: SQVTM, ANQGSEA. CDR3 size: 14 residues.

For this clonotype: This may arise from a read error, as a much more abundant clone is one base away. This chain joins TRBV4-1 and TRBJ2-5; 8 bases agree with TRBD2. CDR3 length: 17 amino acids. Germline V gene sequence: CDR1 MGHRA, CDR2 YSYEKL. The CDR3 DNA reads TGCTCCAGCAGCCAAGTGTTAAGCGGGAGATACCAAGAGACCCAGTACTTC. Translated: CSSSQVLSGRYQETQYF.

To note about this clonotype: Being one base from a much bigger clone, this may be a read error. V usage is TRBV6-5 and J usage is TRBJ1-1; no definite D call. The CDR3 has 14 residues. Germline V CDR1 and CDR2: MNHEY, SVGAGI. V was cut by 2 bases and J by 6 bases, with 13 bases left in between. The CDR3: CASSYLREIAEAFF. As DNA, the CDR3 is TGTGCCAGCAGTTACCTCCGAGAGATCGCTGAAGCTTTCTTT.

The chain employs TRBV20-1 and TRBJ2-2, with D uncertain. The CDR3 has 15 amino acids. The V gene lost 2 bases and the J gene lost 6 bases, with 16 bases spanning the gap. Germline CDR1 and CDR2: DFQATT and SNEGSKA (reference sequence). CDR3: CSARPRAYSPGELFF. DNA for the CDR3: TGCAGTGCTAGACCCCGGGCATATTCACCCGGGGAGCTGTTTTTT.

This clonotype was counted ten times or more. The chain carries TRBV12-3 or TRBV12-4 and TRBJ2-3; D is perhaps TRBD2 (5 bases). This CDR3 has 14 amino acids. Between the trimmed V and J ends, which lost 3 bases and 0 bases, there was a span of 7 bases. The CDR3 reads CASSFGGSTDTQYF. CDR3 nucleotides: TGTGCCAGCAGTTTCGGCGGGAGCACAGATACGCAGTATTTT.

CDR3 nucleotides: TGTGCCAGGGGCCCCAGACAGGAGTACAATGAGCAGTTCTTC. Residues: CARGPRQEYNEQFF. The V gene is TRBV11-1, the J gene TRBJ2-1; TRBD1 might be the D (6 bases). Germline V gene sequence: CDR1 SGHAT, CDR2 FQDESV (reference sequence). The CDR3 runs 14 residues. Trimming removed 9 bases at V and 4 bases at J, with 16 bases between.